This T cell receptor (beta chain) was captured in a study of blood T cell repertoires in COVID-19 (dated by TCRdb to 2020 to 2021). Concerning the study at large: Samples from collaborators originated in the United States, Italy and Spain and spanned both the acute and convalescent phases of COVID-19. The prospective study material was composed of cDNA or gDNA derived from T cells, B-cell-depleted T cells, or PBMCs. Deeply sampled blood TCRbeta repertoires from subjects exposed to, actively infected with, or recovered from COVID-19 were included in the dataset. The repertoires were released in a freely available public database meant as a resource for research on the immune response to SARS-CoV-2. The samples were drawn from the first 160 participants of the ongoing ImmuneRACE study and from some 1,300 subjects provided by 6 global collaborators. A de-identified subject ID, COVID-19 status, age in years and sex were almost always included in the sample metadata. Where HLA class I and class II types were available, the types were taken from metadata supplied by the sample provider, not from assay-based typing.

The paper as a whole reports these results and caveats: The amount of clinical and demographic metadata varied by source and participant and was provided uncurated.

Participants in the prospective study were aged roughly 18 to 100 years, lived in about two dozen United States geographic areas, and enrolled through a virtual design. In the prospective study, cohorts were assigned on the basis of participant-reported clinical history obtained from a screening survey and a study questionnaire. Each participant in the prospective study had whole blood, serum and a nasopharyngeal or oropharyngeal swab collected by mobile phlebotomists. Additional blood draws and questionnaires over a 2-month period could optionally be provided by prospective study participants. Blood samples from the prospective study were shipped frozen or at room temperature prior to DNA extraction. About this clone: This clone's antigen is unknown. Base qualities are not at hand, and no much larger clone is one base apart.

The immunoSEQ Assay, a bias-controlled multiplex PCR, was used to amplify TCRbeta CDR3 regions from genomic DNA. The original methods were these. The number of nucleated cells in each sample was estimated from the amplification of reference gene primers within the assay. Sequence reads were collapsed and filtered to measure the absolute abundance of every unique TCRbeta CDR3 rearrangement. For each sample, productive Simpson clonality was calculated as the square root of Simpson's diversity index across productive rearrangements. Here the immuneACCESS table is served through TCRdb, limited to in-frame sequences with V and J called. Missing clones are a known gap in these copies; in checked studies unresolved V genes cover under half, and the rest lacks a known reason. V and J calls and clone size are copied from that table; D and trimming were computed from the DNA. In this sample the table shows fewer than 250,000 clones, 65% to 90% of which occur a single time. The top ten clonotypes cover 8% to 9% of the sample.

The clonotype comes from a woman aged 45-65 years with acute COVID-19. Sequenced sample: PBMCs or T cells enriched from blood (not recorded which).

The sequence in DNA is TGTGCCAGCTCACCACAGAGGGGGCACCAAGAGACCCAGTACTTC. Its protein reads: CASSPQRGHQETQYF. The rearranged segments are TRBV18 and TRBJ2-5; TRBD1 agrees with 7 junctional bases. CDR1 KGHSH and CDR2 LQKENI were looked up in the germline V gene. The CDR3 sequence holds 15 residues, the cysteine and phenylalanine included. Only CDR3 DNA is held: 45 bases, read in frame from base 1. V ends up 1 base short and J 0 bases short, with an unmatched junction base count of 2.